The clone carrying this T cell receptor beta chain was detected only once. This specimen belongs to a study of PD-L1 blockade in urothelial cancer. Turning to the study itself: Per blood sample, T cells had a median of 141,255.

The CDR3 has 15 residues. Germline lookup yields CDR1 LNHDA and CDR2 SQIVND (reference sequence). Trimming removed 7 bases from V and 10 bases from J, with 20 bases in between. The time point is: pretreatment peripheral blood. Method: immunoSEQ multiplex PCR; TCRdb's copy keeps in-frame clones and lacks some. The sample yields 45,000 to 50,000 clones, around four fifths seen once. The receptor's source is a man aged 50-59 years with urothelial cancer. The source was PBMCs, collected around atezolizumab (anti-PD-L1) treatment. The chain combines TRBV19 with TRBJ1-6; tentative D call: TRBD1 (5 bases). Here the CDR3 DNA reads TGTGCCAGTACCCTAAAGGCAGGCGGGGCCTCACCCCTCCACTTT. It translates to CASTLKAGGASPLHF.